These T cell receptor beta chains were read from a single sample in a study of blood T cell repertoires in COVID-19. Measured with immunoSEQ multiplex PCR; TCRdb has only the in-frame clones, and not every one. In the table there are more than 11,000 clones, 83% of which are singletons. The specimen was peripheral blood. The receptors were sampled from a woman aged 55-75 years with acute or convalescent COVID-19. CDR3s include the opening cysteine and the closing phenylalanine or tryptophan. D genes are given only for firm matches. For some rows the clone size is stated as once, few or many, or as a class when expanded; others skip it.

TRBJ2-3,NA,TRBV5-1,NA,CASSLGGAGGTDTQYF,TGCGCCAGCAGCCTGGGGGGGGCGGGAGGCACAGATACGCAGTATTTT
TRBJ2-1,once,TRBV24-1,NA,CATSFLGPPGDEQFF,TGTGCCACCAGCTTCCTGGGGCCACCCGGCGATGAGCAGTTCTTC
TRBJ1-6,NA,TRBV10-3,TRBD1,CAISDDRAASYNSPLHF,TGTGCCATCAGCGACGACAGGGCGGCCTCCTATAATTCACCCCTCCACTTT
TRBJ2-2,few,TRBV23-1,NA,CASSHPGAAGELFF,TGCGCCAGCAGTCACCCGGGTGCAGCCGGGGAGCTGTTTTTT
TRBJ1-4,NA,TRBV19,NA,CASAGRTNEKLFF,TGTGCCAGCGCAGGGAGGACTAATGAAAAACTGTTTTTT
TRBJ2-3,NA,TRBV21-1,NA,CASSKRRPNLTGGWTDTQYF,TGTGCCAGCAGCAAACGCAGACCTAACCTTACAGGGGGCTGGACAGATACGCAGTATTTT
TRBJ1-2,NA,TRBV14,TRBD1,CASSPSRGQARGPISWEGYTF,TGTGCCAGCAGCCCCAGTCGTGGACAGGCACGAGGGCCAATCAGTTGGGAAGGCTACACCTTC
TRBJ2-2,NA,TRBV18,NA,CASSPSITTTGELFF,TGTGCCAGCTCACCATCTATTACTACCACCGGGGAGCTGTTTTTT
TRBJ2-7,NA,TRBV28,TRBD2,CASSPPGLASPYEQYF,TGTGCCAGCAGTCCCCCGGGACTAGCGTCTCCCTACGAGCAGTACTTC
TRBJ2-3,NA,TRBV5-1,TRBD2,CASSLEAGLRDTQYF,TGCGCCAGCAGCCTTGAAGCGGGACTAAGGGATACGCAGTATTTT
TRBJ1-2,NA,TRBV5-1,TRBD1,CASSPTGGADGYTF,TGCGCCAGCAGTCCGACAGGGGGCGCGGATGGCTACACCTTC
TRBJ2-7,once,TRBV5-1,TRBD1,CASSLETGAYYEQYF,TGCGCCAGCAGCTTGGAAACAGGGGCATACTACGAGCAGTACTTC
TRBJ2-7,NA,TRBV7-9,NA,CASQPTGRSYEQYF,TGTGCCAGCCAGCCCACAGGACGCTCCTACGAGCAGTACTTC
TRBJ1-2,NA,TRBV2,NA,CASSVTGSYGYTF,TGTGCCAGCAGTGTAACAGGGTCCTATGGCTACACCTTC
TRBJ1-1,NA,TRBV19,NA,CASSNIPGIGNTEAFF,TGTGCCAGTAGTAATATCCCGGGAATTGGGAACACTGAAGCTTTCTTT
TRBJ1-2,once,TRBV6-5,NA,CASSYSNPGYGYTF,TGTGCCAGCAGTTACTCGAACCCAGGCTATGGCTACACCTTC
TRBJ2-3,NA,TRBV7-3,TRBD1,CASSFIRDRGADTQYF,TGTGCCAGCAGCTTCATTAGGGACAGGGGAGCAGATACGCAGTATTTT
TRBJ2-4,NA,TRBV7-6,TRBD1,CASSRTGGPADIQYF,TGTGCCAGCTCCCGGACAGGGGGACCGGCGGACATTCAGTACTTC
TRBJ1-2,NA,TRBV2,NA,CASSEVQVLPYGYTF,TGTGCCAGCAGTGAAGTTCAGGTCCTCCCCTATGGCTACACCTTC
TRBJ2-7,NA,TRBV15,NA,CATSREQGRSYEQYF,TGTGCCACCAGCAGAGAACAGGGCCGCTCCTACGAGCAGTACTTC
TRBJ1-2,NA,TRBV27,TRBD1,CASSSPGTGSGYTF,TGTGCCAGCAGTAGCCCGGGGACAGGGAGCGGCTACACCTTC
TRBJ2-5,NA,TRBV11-2,TRBD1,CASSFGTGAQETQYF,TGTGCCAGCAGCTTTGGGACAGGGGCTCAAGAGACCCAGTACTTC
TRBJ2-3,NA,TRBV19,NA,CASSIAGSWADTQYF,TGTGCCAGTAGTATAGCAGGTTCATGGGCAGATACGCAGTATTTT
TRBJ1-4,few,TRBV3-1/TRBV3-2,NA,CASSRLGNEKLFF,TGTGCCAGCAGCCGACTGGGTAATGAAAAACTGTTTTTT
TRBJ1-6,once,TRBV7-2,TRBD1,CASSLGTGGLSPLHF,TGTGCCAGCAGCTTAGGTACAGGGGGTCTTTCACCCCTCCACTTT
TRBJ2-7,NA,TRBV20-1,NA,CSARDALEYF,TGCAGTGCTAGAGATGCGCTGGAGTACTTC
TRBJ1-4,NA,TRBV4-3,NA,CASRGGGKLFF,TGCGCCAGCCGCGGGGGGGGAAAACTGTTTTTT
TRBJ2-1,NA,TRBV10-3,NA,CAINDPIRANEQFF,TGTGCCATCAATGACCCCATCAGGGCCAATGAGCAGTTCTTC
TRBJ2-1,NA,TRBV7-2,NA,CASSSLGWNEQFF,TGTGCCAGCAGCTCCCTGGGCTGGAATGAGCAGTTCTTC
TRBJ1-5,NA,TRBV28,TRBD1,CASSLATGEDNQPQHF,TGTGCCAGCAGTTTAGCGACAGGGGAGGACAATCAGCCCCAGCATTTT
TRBJ1-4,NA,TRBV5-4,NA,CASSLGPRATNEKLFF,TGTGCCAGCAGCCTGGGACCCAGGGCAACTAATGAAAAACTGTTTTTT
TRBJ1-1,once,TRBV9,TRBD1,CASSARQGTEAFF,TGTGCCAGCAGCGCACGACAGGGGACTGAAGCTTTCTTT
TRBJ1-2,NA,TRBV5-1,NA,CASSLAGQEGLGYTF,TGCGCCAGCAGCTTGGCCGGGCAGGAGGGTCTAGGCTACACCTTC
TRBJ2-1,NA,TRBV6-1,NA,CASSEATGFPYNEQFF,TGTGCCAGCAGTGAAGCCACGGGATTCCCCTACAATGAGCAGTTCTTC
TRBJ1-2,NA,TRBV7-9,NA,CASSATDGGTVSGYTF,TGTGCCAGCAGCGCGACAGATGGAGGGACCGTGAGCGGCTACACCTTC
TRBJ1-3,few,TRBV4-1,NA,CASSHMDSRNTIYF,TGCGCCAGCAGCCACATGGACAGCAGAAACACCATATATTTT
TRBJ2-7,NA,TRBV4-2,NA,CASSQASGGYEQYF,TGTGCCAGCAGCCAAGCATCCGGGGGCTACGAGCAGTACTTC
TRBJ1-1,NA,TRBV7-9,TRBD1,CASSPSTGENAEAFF,TGTGCCAGCAGCCCGTCCACAGGGGAAAACGCTGAAGCTTTCTTT
TRBJ2-1,NA,TRBV29-1,NA,CSVEDRGHEFF,TGCAGCGTTGAAGATCGGGGACACGAGTTCTTC
TRBJ1-3,few,TRBV4-2,NA,CASSVFGSGKSGNTIYF,TGTGCCAGCAGCGTGTTCGGGTCGGGAAAATCTGGAAACACCATATATTTT
TRBJ1-6,NA,TRBV2,NA,CASSGGIRGNSPLHF,TGTGCCAGCAGTGGAGGGATACGCGGTAATTCACCCCTCCACTTT
TRBJ1-4,NA,TRBV18,NA,CASSPYGGNEKLFF,TGTGCCAGCTCACCATACGGAGGTAATGAAAAACTGTTTTTT
TRBJ2-6,NA,TRBV10-3,TRBD1,CAISSRTGQSSGANVLTF,TGTGCCATCAGTTCCCGCACGGGACAGTCCTCTGGGGCCAACGTCCTGACTTTC